This T cell receptor (beta chain) was captured in a study of OX40 agonist ivuxolimab in advanced cancers. Study information: A diagnosis of hepatocellular carcinoma, melanoma, renal cell or head and neck cancer was present in dose-escalation patients.

The study sampled blood at baseline, cycle 4 day 1, and cycle 7 day 1. Study findings and constraints: There were, on average, more expanded clones in CD8+ T cells than in CD4+.

Repertoires were generated with immunoSEQ multiplex PCR, while TCRdb's copy carries only in-frame clones and drops some. Of roughly 91,000 clones in the sample, around 90% were seen once. Germline CDR1 reads LGHNA; CDR2 reads YSLEER. The CDR3 is made up of 13 amino acids. Concerning this clone itself: Its antigen is still unknown.

The gene calls are TRBV4-3 and TRBJ2-5, with D possibly matching TRBD2 (5 bases). Near its end, the DNA agrees better with TRBJ2-7, so the J call may be wrong. The clonotype was recovered from an adult with an advanced solid tumor such as melanoma, head and neck, liver or kidney cancer. The source was CD4+ or CD8+ T cells sorted from blood, collected in a trial of the OX40 agonist ivuxolimab. The CDR3 DNA sequence: TGCGCCAGCAGCCTAGAGGGTTACTCCGAGCAGTACTTC. Translation: CASSLEGYSEQYF.